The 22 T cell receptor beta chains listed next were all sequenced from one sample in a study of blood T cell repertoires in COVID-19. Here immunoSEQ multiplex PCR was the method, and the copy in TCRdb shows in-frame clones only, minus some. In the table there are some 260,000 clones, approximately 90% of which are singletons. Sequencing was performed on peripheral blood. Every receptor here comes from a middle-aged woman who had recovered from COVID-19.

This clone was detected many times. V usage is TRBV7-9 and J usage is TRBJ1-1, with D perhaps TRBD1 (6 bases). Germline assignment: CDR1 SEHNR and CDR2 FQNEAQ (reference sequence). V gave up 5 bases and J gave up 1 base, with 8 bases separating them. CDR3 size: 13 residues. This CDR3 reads CASSKTGNTEAFF. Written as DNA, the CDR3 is TGTGCCAGCAGCAAGACAGGGAACACTGAAGCTTTCTTT.

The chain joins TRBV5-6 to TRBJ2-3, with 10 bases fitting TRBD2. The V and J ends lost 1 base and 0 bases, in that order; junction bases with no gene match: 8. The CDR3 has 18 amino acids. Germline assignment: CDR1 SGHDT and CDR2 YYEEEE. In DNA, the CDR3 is TGTGCCAGCAGCTTGTTGGTTAGCGGGGGGCCTAGCACAGATACGCAGTATTTT. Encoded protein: CASSLLVSGGPSTDTQYF.

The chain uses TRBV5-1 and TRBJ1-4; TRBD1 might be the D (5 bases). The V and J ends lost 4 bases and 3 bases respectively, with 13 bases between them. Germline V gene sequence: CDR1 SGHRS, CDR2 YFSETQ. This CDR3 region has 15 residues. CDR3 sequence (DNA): TGCGCCAGCAGCCCGGGGGGGGGAGCTAATGAAAAACTGTTTTTT. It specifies CASSPGGGANEKLFF.

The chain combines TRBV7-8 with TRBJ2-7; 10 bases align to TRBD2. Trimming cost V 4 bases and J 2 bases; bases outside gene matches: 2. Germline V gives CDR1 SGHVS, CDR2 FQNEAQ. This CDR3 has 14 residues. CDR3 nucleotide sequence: TGTGCCAGCAGCTCAGCGGGAGGGGCCTACGAGCAGTACTTC. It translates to CASSSAGGAYEQYF.

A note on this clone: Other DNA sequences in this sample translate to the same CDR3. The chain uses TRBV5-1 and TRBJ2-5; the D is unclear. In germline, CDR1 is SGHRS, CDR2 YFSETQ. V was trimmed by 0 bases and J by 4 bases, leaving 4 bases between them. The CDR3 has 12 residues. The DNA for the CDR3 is TGCGCCAGCAGCTTGGGGGCAGAGACCCAGTACTTC. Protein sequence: CASSLGAETQYF.

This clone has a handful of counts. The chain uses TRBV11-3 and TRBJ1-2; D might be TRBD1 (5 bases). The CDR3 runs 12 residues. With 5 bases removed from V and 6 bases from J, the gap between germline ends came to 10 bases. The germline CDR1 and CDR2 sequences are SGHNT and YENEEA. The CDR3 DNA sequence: TGTGCCAGCAGCCCGGGGGGGGATGGCTACACCTTC. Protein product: CASSPGGDGYTF.

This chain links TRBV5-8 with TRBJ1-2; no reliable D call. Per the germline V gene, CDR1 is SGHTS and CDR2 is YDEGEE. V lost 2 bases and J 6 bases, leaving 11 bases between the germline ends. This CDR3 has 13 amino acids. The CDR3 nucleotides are TGTGCCAGCAGCTTCGGGGAAGCCCATGGCTACACCTTC. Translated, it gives CASSFGEAHGYTF. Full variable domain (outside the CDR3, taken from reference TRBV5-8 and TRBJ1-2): EAGVTQSPTHLIKTRGQQATLRCSPISGHTSVYWYQQALGLGLQFLLWYDEGEERNRGNFPPRFSGRQFPNYSSELNVNALELEDSALYLCASSFGEAHGYTFGSGTRLTVV.

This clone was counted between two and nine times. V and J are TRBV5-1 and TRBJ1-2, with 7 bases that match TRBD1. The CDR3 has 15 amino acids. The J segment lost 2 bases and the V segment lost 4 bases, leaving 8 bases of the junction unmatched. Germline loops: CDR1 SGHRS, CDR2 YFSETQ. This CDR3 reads CASSPIGTANYGYTF. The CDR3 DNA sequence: TGCGCCAGCAGCCCCATCGGGACAGCAAACTATGGCTACACCTTC.

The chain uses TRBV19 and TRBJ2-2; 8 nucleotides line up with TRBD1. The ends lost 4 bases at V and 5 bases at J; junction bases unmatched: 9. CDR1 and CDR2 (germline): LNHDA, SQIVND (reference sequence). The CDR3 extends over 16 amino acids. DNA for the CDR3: TGTGCCAGTAGTACCCCCGGACAGGGAAAGACCGGGGAGCTGTTTTTT. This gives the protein CASSTPGQGKTGELFF. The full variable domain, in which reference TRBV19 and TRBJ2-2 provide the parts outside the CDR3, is DGGITQSPKYLFRKEGQNVTLSCEQNLNHDAMYWYRQDPGQGLRLIYYSQIVNDFQKGDIAEGYSVSREKKESFPLTVTSAQKNPTAFYLCASSTPGQGKTGELFFGEGSRLTVL.

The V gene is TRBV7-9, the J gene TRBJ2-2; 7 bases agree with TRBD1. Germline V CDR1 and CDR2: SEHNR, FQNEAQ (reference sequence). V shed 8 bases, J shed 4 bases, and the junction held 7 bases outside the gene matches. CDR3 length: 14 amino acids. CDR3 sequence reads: CASGDRTITGELFF. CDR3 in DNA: TGTGCCAGCGGGGACAGAACTATCACCGGGGAGCTGTTTTTT.

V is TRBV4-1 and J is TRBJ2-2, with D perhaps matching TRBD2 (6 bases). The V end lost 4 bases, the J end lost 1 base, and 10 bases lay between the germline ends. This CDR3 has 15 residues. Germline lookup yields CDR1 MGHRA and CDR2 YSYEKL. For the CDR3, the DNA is TGCGCCAGCAGCCCCTTCGGGAGGAACACCGGGGAGCTGTTTTTT. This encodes CASSPFGRNTGELFF.

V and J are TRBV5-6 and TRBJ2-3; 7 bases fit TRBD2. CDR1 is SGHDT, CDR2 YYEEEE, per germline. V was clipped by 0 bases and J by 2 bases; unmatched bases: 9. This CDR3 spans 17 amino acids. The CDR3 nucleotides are TGTGCCAGCAGCTTGGGGGGTAGCGGGTATTCCACAGATACGCAGTATTTT. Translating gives CASSLGGSGYSTDTQYF. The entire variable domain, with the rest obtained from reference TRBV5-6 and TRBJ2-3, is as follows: DAGVTQSPTHLIKTRGQQVTLRCSPKSGHDTVSWYQQALGQGPQFIFQYYEEEERQRGNFPDRFSGHQFPNYSSELNVNALLLGDSALYLCASSLGGSGYSTDTQYFGPGTRLTVL.

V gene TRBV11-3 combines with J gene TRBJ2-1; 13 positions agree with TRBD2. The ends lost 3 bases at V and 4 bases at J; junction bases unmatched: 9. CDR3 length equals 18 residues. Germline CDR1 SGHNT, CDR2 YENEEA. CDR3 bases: TGTGCCAGCAGCTTCGGCCAACTAGCGGGAGGGACTTACAATGAGCAGTTCTTC. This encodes CASSFGQLAGGTYNEQFF.

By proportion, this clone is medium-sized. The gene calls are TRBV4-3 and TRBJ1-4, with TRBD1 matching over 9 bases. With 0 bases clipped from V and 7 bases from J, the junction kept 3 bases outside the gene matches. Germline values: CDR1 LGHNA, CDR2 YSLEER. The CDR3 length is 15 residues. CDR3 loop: CASSQDNRGREKLFF. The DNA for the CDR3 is TGCGCCAGCAGCCAAGACAACAGGGGGCGTGAAAAACTGTTTTTT.

The CDR3 nucleotides read TGTGCCTGGAGTGACCCGCTAGCGGGAGTGGCCAATGAGCAGTTCTTC. It yields the protein CAWSDPLAGVANEQFF. This sequence joins TRBV30 and TRBJ2-1; 10 nucleotides line up with TRBD2. CDR1 and CDR2 from the germline V gene are GTSNPN and SVGIG (reference sequence). The trim removed 1 base at V and 6 bases at J, leaving 9 bases unmatched. This CDR3 has 16 amino acids.

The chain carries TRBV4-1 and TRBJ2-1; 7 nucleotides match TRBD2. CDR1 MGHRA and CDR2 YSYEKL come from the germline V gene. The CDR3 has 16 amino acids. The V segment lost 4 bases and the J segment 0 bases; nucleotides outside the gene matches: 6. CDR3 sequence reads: CASSLRGGSSYNEQFF. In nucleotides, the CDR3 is TGCGCCAGCAGCCTAAGGGGAGGGAGCTCCTACAATGAGCAGTTCTTC.

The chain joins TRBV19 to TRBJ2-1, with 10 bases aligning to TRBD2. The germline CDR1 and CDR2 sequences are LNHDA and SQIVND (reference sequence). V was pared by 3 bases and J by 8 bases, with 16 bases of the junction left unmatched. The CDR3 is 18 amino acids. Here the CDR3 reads CASSIGLAGAVGSDEQFF. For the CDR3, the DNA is TGTGCCAGTAGTATCGGGCTAGCGGGAGCGGTCGGGAGCGATGAGCAGTTCTTC. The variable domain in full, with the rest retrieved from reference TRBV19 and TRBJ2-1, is DGGITQSPKYLFRKEGQNVTLSCEQNLNHDAMYWYRQDPGQGLRLIYYSQIVNDFQKGDIAEGYSVSREKKESFPLTVTSAQKNPTAFYLCASSIGLAGAVGSDEQFFGPGTRLTVL.

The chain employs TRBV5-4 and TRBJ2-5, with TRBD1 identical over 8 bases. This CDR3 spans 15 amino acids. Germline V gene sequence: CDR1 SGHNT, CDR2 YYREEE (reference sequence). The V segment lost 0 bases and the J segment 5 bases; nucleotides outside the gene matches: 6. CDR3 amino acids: CASSLGQGAGETQYF. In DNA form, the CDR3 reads TGTGCCAGCAGCTTGGGGCAGGGGGCTGGGGAGACCCAGTACTTC. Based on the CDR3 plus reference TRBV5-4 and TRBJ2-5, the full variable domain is ETGVTQSPTHLIKTRGQQVTLRCSSQSGHNTVSWYQQALGQGPQFIFQYYREEENGRGNFPPRFSGLQFPNYSSELNVNALELDDSALYLCASSLGQGAGETQYFGPGTRLLVL.

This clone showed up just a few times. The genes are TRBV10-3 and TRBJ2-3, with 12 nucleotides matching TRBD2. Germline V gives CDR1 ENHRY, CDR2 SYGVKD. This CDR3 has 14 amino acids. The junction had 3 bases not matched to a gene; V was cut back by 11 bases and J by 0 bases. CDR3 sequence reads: CAAGTSGSTDTQYF. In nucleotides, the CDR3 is TGTGCCGCCGGGACTAGCGGGAGCACAGATACGCAGTATTTT.

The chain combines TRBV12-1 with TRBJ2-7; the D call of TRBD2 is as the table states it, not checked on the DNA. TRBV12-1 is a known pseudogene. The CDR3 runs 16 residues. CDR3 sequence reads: CASSFGVAVRLREQYV. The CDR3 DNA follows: TGTGCCAGCAGCTTTGGGGTAGCGGTACGACTACGGGAGCAGTACGTC.

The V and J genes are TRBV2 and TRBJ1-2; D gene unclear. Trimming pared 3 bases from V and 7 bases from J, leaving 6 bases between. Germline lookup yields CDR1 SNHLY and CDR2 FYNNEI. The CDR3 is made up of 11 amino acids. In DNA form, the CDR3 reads TGTGCCAGCAGTGAGGGCTTTGGCTACACCTTC. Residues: CASSEGFGYTF. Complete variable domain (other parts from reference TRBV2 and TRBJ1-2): EPEVTQTPSHQVTQMGQEVILRCVPISNHLYFYWYRQILGQKVEFLVSFYNNEISEKSEIFDDQFSVERPDGSNFTLKIRSTKLEDSAMYFCASSEGFGYTFGSGTRLTVV.

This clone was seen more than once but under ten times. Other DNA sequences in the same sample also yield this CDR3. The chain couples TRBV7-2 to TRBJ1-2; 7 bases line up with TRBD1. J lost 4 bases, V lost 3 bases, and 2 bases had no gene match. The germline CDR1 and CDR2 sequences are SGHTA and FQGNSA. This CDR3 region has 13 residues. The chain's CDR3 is CASSLDRTYGYTF. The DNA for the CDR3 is TGTGCCAGCAGCTTGGACAGGACCTATGGCTACACCTTC.